A single sample gave rise to the 19 T cell receptor beta chains below, sequenced in a study of control samples from healthy donors and cancer patients. The table came from immunoSEQ multiplex PCR; TCRdb's copy has only in-frame clones and leaves some out. Among about 40,000 clones listed, approximately 90% were seen once. Source material: blood. The receptors were sampled from a woman in her fifties or sixties in good health.

This chain uses TRBV5-8 with TRBJ1-1, with 7 bases fitting TRBD1. Germline-derived CDR1 and CDR2 are SGHTS and YDEGEE. The length of the CDR3 is 16 residues. Losses at the gene ends were 5 bases for V and 3 bases for J; bases not matched to a gene: 13. The CDR3 sequence: CASRFGDRAVHTEAFF. CDR3 sequence (DNA): TGTGCCAGCAGATTTGGCGACAGGGCGGTTCACACTGAAGCTTTCTTT.

The chain combines TRBV7-2 with TRBJ2-1, with 7 bases that match TRBD2. Germline CDR1 and CDR2: SGHTA and FQGNSA. The CDR3 is made up of 14 amino acids. V lost 2 bases, J lost 9 bases, and 7 bases stayed unmatched. The CDR3 sequence is CASSLRLAYGEQFF. The CDR3, as DNA: TGTGCCAGCAGCTTACGACTAGCTTACGGTGAGCAGTTCTTC.

This chain joins TRBV6-2 or TRBV6-3 and TRBJ2-7; no reliable D call. The germline CDR1 and CDR2 sequences are MNHEY and SVGEGT. The CDR3 is 13 amino acids. V gave up 0 bases and J gave up 3 bases, with 6 bases separating them. As DNA, the CDR3 is TGTGCCAGCAGTTACTCGATTCTCTACGAGCAGTACTTC. As protein: CASSYSILYEQYF.

V usage is TRBV2 and J usage is TRBJ2-1, with D maybe TRBD2 (7 bases). The V gene lost 4 bases and the J gene lost 7 bases, with 14 bases spanning the gap. In germline, CDR1 is SNHLY, CDR2 FYNNEI. CDR3 size: 14 residues. The DNA for the CDR3 is TGTGCCAGCAGTGTTGTCGGGGGGCCTAATGAGCAGTTCTTC. Translating gives CASSVVGGPNEQFF.

The sample holds one count of this clone. This rearrangement joins TRBV30 to TRBJ1-5, with a weak D call TRBD1 (6 bases). Germline CDR1 reads GTSNPN; CDR2 reads SVGIG (reference sequence). The CDR3 extends over 15 amino acids. Trimming shortened V by 3 bases and J by 0 bases, and 12 bases separated the two germline ends. CDR3 coding DNA: TGTGCCTGGAGCCGGGGGGGCTATAGCAATCAGCCCCAGCATTTT. Its translation: CAWSRGGYSNQPQHF.

The J gene is TRBJ2-1, the V gene TRBV7-3, with 9 positions matching TRBD2. CDR1 and CDR2 from the germline V gene are SGHTA and FQGTGA. The CDR3 spans 16 residues. Trimming cost V 5 bases and J 7 bases; bases outside gene matches: 12. Here the CDR3 reads CASSPQGFSGGNEQFF. In DNA, the CDR3 is TGTGCCAGCAGCCCCCAGGGGTTTAGCGGGGGAAATGAGCAGTTCTTC.

The rearrangement links TRBV6-6 to TRBJ1-1; 8 bases are a match to TRBD1. Per germline, CDR1 MNHNY and CDR2 SVGAGI (reference sequence). The CDR3 totals 15 residues. V gave up 2 bases and J gave up 2 bases; unmatched junction bases: 4. The CDR3, as DNA: TGTGCCAGCAGTTACCCCGGACAGGGTAACACTGAAGCTTTCTTT. It codes for CASSYPGQGNTEAFF.

CDR3 sequence reads: CASSLRILDEQFF. The CDR3, as DNA: TGTGCCAGCAGTTTGAGAATCCTCGATGAGCAGTTCTTC. V gene TRBV12-3 or TRBV12-4 combines with J gene TRBJ2-1; no clear D gene. Trimming left V 3 bases short and J 8 bases short, with 11 bases between. The CDR3 is 13 amino acids.

V is TRBV2 and J is TRBJ1-2; D gene ambiguous. The germline V and J ends were trimmed by 5 bases and 6 bases, with 7 bases remaining between them. The CDR3 covers 11 residues. CDR1 and CDR2 from the germline V gene are SNHLY and FYNNEI. The CDR3 protein is CASSLENGYTF. CDR3 DNA: TGTGCCAGCAGTCTAGAGAATGGCTACACCTTC.

V is TRBV24-1 and J is TRBJ2-1, with 8 bases aligning to TRBD2. Trimming removed 9 bases from V and 10 bases from J; junction bases left unmatched: 16. Per the germline V gene, CDR1 is KGHDR and CDR2 is SFDVKD. The CDR3 length is 15 residues. The chain's CDR3 is CATSPGRGLSWEQFF. CDR3 sequence (DNA): TGTGCCACCTCCCCCGGGAGGGGACTATCTTGGGAGCAGTTCTTC.

J is TRBJ1-2 and V is TRBV5-1; TRBD1 might be the D (6 bases). V lost 0 bases and J 3 bases, leaving 6 bases between the germline ends. This CDR3 comprises 13 residues. CDR1 is SGHRS, CDR2 YFSETQ, per germline. CDR3 nucleotides: TGCGCCAGCAGCTTGGGGACAGACTATGGCTACACCTTC. Amino acids: CASSLGTDYGYTF.

The chain employs TRBV29-1 and TRBJ1-1; perhaps TRBD1 as D (6 bases). Per the germline V gene, CDR1 is SQVTM and CDR2 is ANQGSEA. Trimming cost V 6 bases and J 6 bases, with 23 bases left between them. The CDR3 has 15 residues. In DNA form, the CDR3 reads TGCAGCGTATCAACTACAGGGTTGGGATCGTCTGAAGCTTTCTTT. Protein: CSVSTTGLGSSEAFF.

V usage is TRBV7-7 and J usage is TRBJ2-1; tentatively, D is TRBD2 (6 bases). The ends were cut back, 5 bases at V and 5 bases at J, with 13 bases in the middle. Germline loops: CDR1 SSHAT, CDR2 FNYEAQ (reference sequence). The length of the CDR3 is 14 residues. CDR3 residues: CASSPSGVNNEQFF. Here the CDR3 DNA reads TGTGCCAGCAGCCCCTCGGGGGTTAACAATGAGCAGTTCTTC.

V and J are TRBV6-2 or TRBV6-3 and TRBJ2-5; D not certain. The ends were cut back, 6 bases at V and 4 bases at J, with 9 bases in the middle. There are 12 residues in the CDR3. The germline CDR1 and CDR2 sequences are MNHEY and SVGEGT. The CDR3 bases are TGTGCCAGCAGCGATCTTGGAGAGACCCAGTACTTC. Its protein is CASSDLGETQYF.

In the case of this clone: An end of the junction differs from the germline gene, which may be a read error. This sequence joins TRBV30 and TRBJ1-1; 7 positions agree with TRBD1. Germline-derived CDR1 and CDR2 are GTSNPN and SVGIG (reference sequence). The CDR3 contains 17 residues. The CDR3 nucleotides read TGTGCCTGTAGTGCTCCCGGGACAGCGGGTAGGAACACTGAAGCTTTCTTT. Its protein is CACSAPGTAGRNTEAFF.

The sample holds one count of this clone. This chain joins TRBV19 and TRBJ1-1; tentatively, D is TRBD1 (5 bases). The CDR3 totals 14 residues. Germline lookup yields CDR1 LNHDA and CDR2 SQIVND (reference sequence). V lost 5 bases to trimming and J lost 1 base, with 11 bases between them. The CDR3 loop reads CASSRDSANTEAFF. The CDR3 DNA sequence: TGTGCCAGTAGTCGCGACAGCGCGAACACTGAAGCTTTCTTT.

This chain joins TRBV7-9 and TRBJ1-3, with D perhaps matching TRBD1 (5 bases). Between the trimmed V and J ends, which lost 5 bases and 2 bases, there was a span of 13 bases. CDR1 SEHNR and CDR2 FQNEAQ come from the germline V gene (reference sequence). This CDR3 has 15 amino acids. DNA for the CDR3: TGTGCCAGCAGCATATCCGGGACGACTGGAAACACCATATATTTT. This encodes CASSISGTTGNTIYF.

The V call is TRBV7-3, the J call TRBJ1-1; no definite D call. The germline gives CDR1 SGHTA, CDR2 FQGTGA. This CDR3 is built from 14 residues. Between the trimmed V and J ends, which lost 2 bases and 2 bases, there was a span of 9 bases. This chain's CDR3 is CASSLGQGNTEAFF. The CDR3 DNA follows: TGTGCCAGCAGCTTAGGGCAAGGAAACACTGAAGCTTTCTTT.

This clone was detected only once. The chain joins TRBV24-1 to TRBJ2-7; 9 bases are shared with TRBD1. The CDR3 totals 15 residues. Looked up from germline, CDR1 is KGHDR and CDR2 is SFDVKD. The V and J ends lost 3 bases and 7 bases, in that order; junction bases with no gene match: 9. As DNA, the CDR3 is TGTGCCACCAGTGATCCGACAGGGGGGAAGAGGGAGCAGTACTTC. This codes for CATSDPTGGKREQYF.